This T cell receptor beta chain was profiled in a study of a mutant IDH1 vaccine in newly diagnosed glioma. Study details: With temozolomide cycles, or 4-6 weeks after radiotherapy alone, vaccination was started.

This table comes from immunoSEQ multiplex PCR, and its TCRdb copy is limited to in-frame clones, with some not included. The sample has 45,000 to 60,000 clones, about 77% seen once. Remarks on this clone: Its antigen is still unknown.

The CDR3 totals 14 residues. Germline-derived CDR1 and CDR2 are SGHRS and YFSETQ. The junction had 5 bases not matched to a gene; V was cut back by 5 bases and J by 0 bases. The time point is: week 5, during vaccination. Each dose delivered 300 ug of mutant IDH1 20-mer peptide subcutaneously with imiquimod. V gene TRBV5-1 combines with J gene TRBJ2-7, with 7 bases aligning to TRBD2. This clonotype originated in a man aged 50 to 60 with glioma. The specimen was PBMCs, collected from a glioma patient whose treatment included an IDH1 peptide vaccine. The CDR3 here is CASSWGGGSYEQYF. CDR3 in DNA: TGCGCCAGCAGTTGGGGGGGAGGCTCCTACGAGCAGTACTTC.